This TCR beta chain was obtained from a study of OX40 agonist ivuxolimab in advanced cancers. Study-wide context: Ivuxolimab, an agonist antibody against OX40 (CD134), was given to patients.

Clones were read by immunoSEQ multiplex PCR, and TCRdb kept only the in-frame ones, dropping some. Among 20,000 to 25,000 clones listed, approximately 91% were seen once. People who had autoimmune disease history or systemic immunosuppression were excluded. Baseline was the first blood sampling point, followed by cycle 4 day 1 and cycle 7 day 1. Trimming shortened V by 5 bases and J by 4 bases, and 9 bases separated the two germline ends. CDR1 and CDR2 from the germline V gene are MNHEY and SMNVEV (reference sequence). The CDR3 contains 12 residues. General study points: Expanded peripheral T-cell antigen specificity went undetermined.

In regard to this clone: Its antigen is undetermined.

The sequencing here drew on CD4+ or CD8+ T cells sorted from blood, taken in a trial of the OX40 agonist ivuxolimab. The receptor was derived from an adult with an advanced solid tumor such as melanoma, head and neck, liver or kidney cancer. The chain joins TRBV27 to TRBJ2-7; perhaps TRBD1 as D (6 bases). CDR3 residues: CASSLQGYEQYF. CDR3 DNA: TGTGCCAGCAGTCTGCAGGGGTACGAGCAGTACTTC.